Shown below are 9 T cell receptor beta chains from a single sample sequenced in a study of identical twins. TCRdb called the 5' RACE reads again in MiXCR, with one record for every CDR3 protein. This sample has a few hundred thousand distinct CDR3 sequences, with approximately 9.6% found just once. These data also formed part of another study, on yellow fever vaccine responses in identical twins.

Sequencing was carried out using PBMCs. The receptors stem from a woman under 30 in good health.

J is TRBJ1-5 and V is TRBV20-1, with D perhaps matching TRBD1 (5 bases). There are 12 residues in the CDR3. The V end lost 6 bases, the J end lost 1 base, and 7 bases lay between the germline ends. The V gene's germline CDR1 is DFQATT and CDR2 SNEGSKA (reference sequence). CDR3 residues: CSAGGSNQPQHF. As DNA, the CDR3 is TGCAGTGCCGGGGGGAGCAATCAGCCCCAGCATTTT.

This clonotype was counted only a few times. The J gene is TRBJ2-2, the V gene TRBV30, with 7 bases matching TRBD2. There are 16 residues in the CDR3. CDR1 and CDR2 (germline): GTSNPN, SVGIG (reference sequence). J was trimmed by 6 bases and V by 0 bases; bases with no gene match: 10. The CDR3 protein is CAWSVSPAGLPGELFF. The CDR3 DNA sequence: TGTGCCTGGAGTGTAAGTCCAGCGGGGCTCCCCGGGGAGCTGTTTTTT.

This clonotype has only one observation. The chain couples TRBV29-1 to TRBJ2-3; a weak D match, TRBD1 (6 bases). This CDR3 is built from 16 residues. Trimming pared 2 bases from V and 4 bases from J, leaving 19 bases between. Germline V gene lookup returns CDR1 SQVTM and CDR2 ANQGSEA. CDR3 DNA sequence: TGCAGCGTTGAAAAGGTGGGGGCTAGCTCCGCAGATACGCAGTATTTT. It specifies CSVEKVGASSADTQYF.

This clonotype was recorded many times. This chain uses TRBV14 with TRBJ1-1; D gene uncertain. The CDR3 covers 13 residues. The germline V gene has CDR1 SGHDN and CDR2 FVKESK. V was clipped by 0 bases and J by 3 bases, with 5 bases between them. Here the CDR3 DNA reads TGTGCCAGCAGCCAAGATCTGTACACTGAAGCTTTCTTT. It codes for CASSQDLYTEAFF.

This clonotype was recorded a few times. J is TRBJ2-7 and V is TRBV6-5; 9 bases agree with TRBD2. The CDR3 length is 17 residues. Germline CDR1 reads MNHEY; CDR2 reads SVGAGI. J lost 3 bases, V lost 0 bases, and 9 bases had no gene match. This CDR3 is CASSYSGAGGPRYEQYF. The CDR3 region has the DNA TGTGCCAGCAGTTACTCTGGAGCGGGAGGCCCCCGCTACGAGCAGTACTTC.

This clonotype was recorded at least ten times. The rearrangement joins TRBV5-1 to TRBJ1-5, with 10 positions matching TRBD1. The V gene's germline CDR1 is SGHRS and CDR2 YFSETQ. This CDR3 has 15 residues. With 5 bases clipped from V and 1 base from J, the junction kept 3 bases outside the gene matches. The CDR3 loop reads CASRRDRGSNQPQHF. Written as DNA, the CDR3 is TGCGCCAGCAGGAGGGACAGGGGAAGCAATCAGCCCCAGCATTTT.

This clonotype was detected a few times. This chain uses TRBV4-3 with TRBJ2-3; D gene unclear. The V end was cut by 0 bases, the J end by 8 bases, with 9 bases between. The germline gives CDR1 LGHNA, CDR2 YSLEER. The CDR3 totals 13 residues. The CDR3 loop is CASSQEKPGTQYF. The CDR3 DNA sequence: TGCGCCAGCAGCCAAGAAAAGCCGGGTACGCAGTATTTT.

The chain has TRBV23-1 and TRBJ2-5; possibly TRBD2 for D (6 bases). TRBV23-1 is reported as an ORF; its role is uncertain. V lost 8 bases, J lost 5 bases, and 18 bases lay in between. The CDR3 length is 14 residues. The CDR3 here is CASRLRDFGETQYF. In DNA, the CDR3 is TGCGCCAGCCGCCTCCGGGACTTCGGGGAGACCCAGTACTTC.

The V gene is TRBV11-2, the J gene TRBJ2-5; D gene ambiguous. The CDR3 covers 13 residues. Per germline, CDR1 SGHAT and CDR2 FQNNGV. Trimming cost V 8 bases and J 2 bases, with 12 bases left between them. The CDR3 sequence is CASALREQETQYF. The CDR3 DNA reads TGTGCCAGCGCTCTAAGGGAACAAGAGACCCAGTACTTC.